This T cell receptor beta chain derives from a study of identical twins. This clonotype was counted a few times. Its antigen is currently unknown. cDNA molecules carried unique molecular identifiers, and template switching added a universal primer site. TCRdb re-derived calls from the 5' RACE reads in MiXCR, one entry per CDR3 protein. The sample holds 690,000 or so distinct CDR3 sequences, less than 10% seen once. The V gene lost 6 bases and the J gene lost 4 bases, with 20 bases spanning the gap. Germline-derived CDR1 and CDR2 are MNHNS and SASEGT. The CDR3 is 16 residues long. Study-level points and caveats: Twin-shared out-of-frame alpha sequences were enriched for low generation probability. Findings depended on cross-sectional statistics rather than tracking the same donors.

The data were also submitted as part of a second study, on yellow fever vaccine responses in identical twins.

The chain combines TRBV6-1 with TRBJ2-3; D might be TRBD2 (7 bases). The sequenced material came from PBMCs. This sequence was found in a woman aged 18-29 years in good health. This chain's CDR3 is CASSRAKGGAADTQYF. The CDR3 region has the DNA TGTGCCAGCAGCAGGGCCAAGGGGGGGGCGGCAGATACGCAGTATTTT.